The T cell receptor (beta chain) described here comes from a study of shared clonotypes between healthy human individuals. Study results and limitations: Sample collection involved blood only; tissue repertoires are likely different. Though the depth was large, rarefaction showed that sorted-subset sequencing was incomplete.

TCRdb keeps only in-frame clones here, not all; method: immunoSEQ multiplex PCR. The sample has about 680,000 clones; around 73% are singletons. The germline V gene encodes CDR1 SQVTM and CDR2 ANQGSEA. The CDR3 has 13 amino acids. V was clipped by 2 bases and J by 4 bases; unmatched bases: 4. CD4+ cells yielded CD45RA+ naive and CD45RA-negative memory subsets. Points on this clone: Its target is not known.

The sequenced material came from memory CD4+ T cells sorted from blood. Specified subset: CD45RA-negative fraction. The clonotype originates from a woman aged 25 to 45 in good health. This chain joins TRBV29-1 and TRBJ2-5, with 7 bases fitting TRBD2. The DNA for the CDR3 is TGCAGCGTTGAAAGGGGAGGGGCAGAGACCCAGTACTTC. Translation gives CSVERGGAETQYF.